This T cell receptor (beta chain) is from a study of cytomegalovirus exposure and HLA in healthy donors. Study-wide context: Researchers found that about 84% of almost 400 genotyped donors fell within the Caucasian-associated ancestry cluster. Overall study results and limits: Analysis performed later showed TCR beta chains linked to HLA being more clonally expanded than equally common others. Per published accounts, TCR beta sequences correctly predicted the HLA-A and HLA-B alleles of most subjects. The authors judged a highly shared variant cluster likely a sequencing artifact.

The PCR contained 60 Vbeta and 13 Jbeta primers. The method was immunoSEQ multiplex PCR; TCRdb's version includes in-frame clones alone and lacks a portion of them. The sample has about 200,000 clones; over 70% are singletons. With respect to this clone: Its antigen remains unknown.

This TCR was recovered from a boy aged 2-9 years in good health and CMV-seronegative. The sequenced sample was PBMCs.

Written as DNA, the CDR3 is TGTGCCAGCAGAGCGGACAGCACAGATACGCAGTATTTT. This sequence encodes CASRADSTDTQYF. The chain carries TRBV9 and TRBJ2-3; D perhaps matches TRBD2 (5 bases). The germline V gene has CDR1 SGDLS and CDR2 YYNGEE. This CDR3 region has 13 residues. Trimming shortened V by 5 bases and J by 0 bases, and 7 bases separated the two germline ends.